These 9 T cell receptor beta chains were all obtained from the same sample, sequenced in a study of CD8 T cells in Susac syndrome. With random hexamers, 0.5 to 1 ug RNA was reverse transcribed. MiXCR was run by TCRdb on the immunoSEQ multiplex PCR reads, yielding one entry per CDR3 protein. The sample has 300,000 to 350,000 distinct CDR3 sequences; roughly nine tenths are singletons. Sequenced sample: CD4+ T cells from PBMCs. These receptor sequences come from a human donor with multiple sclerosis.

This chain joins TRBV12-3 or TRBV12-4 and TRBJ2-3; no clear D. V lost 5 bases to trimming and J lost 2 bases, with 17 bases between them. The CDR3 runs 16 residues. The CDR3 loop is CASSPPRLRTTDTQYF. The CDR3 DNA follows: TGTGCCAGCAGTCCCCCTCGGTTAAGGACCACAGATACGCAGTATTTT.

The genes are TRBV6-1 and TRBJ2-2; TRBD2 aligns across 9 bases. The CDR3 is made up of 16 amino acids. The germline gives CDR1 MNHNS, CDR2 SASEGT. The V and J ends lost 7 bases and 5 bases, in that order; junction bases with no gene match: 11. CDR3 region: CASTPRAGGRTGELFF. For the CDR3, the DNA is TGTGCCAGCACCCCAAGGGCGGGGGGGCGGACCGGGGAGCTGTTTTTT.

This chain's CDR3 is CASSPPSLGLAGEQYF. The CDR3 coding sequence is TGTGCCAGCTCACCACCCTCCCTCGGACTAGCGGGAGAGCAGTACTTC. V usage is TRBV18 and J usage is TRBJ2-7; 12 bases are shared with TRBD2. Germline CDR1 and CDR2: KGHSH and LQKENI. V lost 0 bases, J lost 7 bases, and 7 bases stayed unmatched. The CDR3 loop spans 16 amino acids.

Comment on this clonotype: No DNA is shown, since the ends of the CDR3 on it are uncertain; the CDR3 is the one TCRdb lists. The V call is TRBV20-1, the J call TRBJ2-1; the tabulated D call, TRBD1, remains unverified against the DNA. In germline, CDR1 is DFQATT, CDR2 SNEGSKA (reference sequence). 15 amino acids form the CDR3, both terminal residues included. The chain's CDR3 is CSARVGQGSSGVGFF.

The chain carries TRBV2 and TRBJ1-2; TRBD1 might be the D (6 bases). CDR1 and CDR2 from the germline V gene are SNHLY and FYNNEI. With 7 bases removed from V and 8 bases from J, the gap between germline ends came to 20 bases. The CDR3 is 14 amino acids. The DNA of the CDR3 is TGTGCCAGCATTCAACTCCGGTCACAGGGAGGCTACACCTTC. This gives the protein CASIQLRSQGGYTF.

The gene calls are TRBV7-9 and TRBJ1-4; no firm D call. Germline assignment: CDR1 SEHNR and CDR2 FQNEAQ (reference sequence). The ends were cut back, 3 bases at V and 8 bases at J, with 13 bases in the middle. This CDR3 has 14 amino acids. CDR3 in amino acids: CASSFTPEGEKLFF. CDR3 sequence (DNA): TGTGCCAGCAGCTTTACACCCGAGGGCGAAAAACTGTTTTTT.

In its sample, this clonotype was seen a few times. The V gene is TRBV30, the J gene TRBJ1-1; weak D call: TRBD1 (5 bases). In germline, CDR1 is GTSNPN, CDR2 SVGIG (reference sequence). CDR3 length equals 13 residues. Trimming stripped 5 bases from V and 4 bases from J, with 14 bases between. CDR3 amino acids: CAWEEGIGTEAFF. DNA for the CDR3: TGTGCCTGGGAAGAGGGGATTGGCACTGAAGCTTTCTTT.

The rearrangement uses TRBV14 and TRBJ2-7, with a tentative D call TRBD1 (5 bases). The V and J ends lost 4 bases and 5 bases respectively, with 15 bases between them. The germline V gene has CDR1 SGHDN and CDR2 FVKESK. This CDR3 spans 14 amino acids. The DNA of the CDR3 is TGTGCCAGCAGCCTCTGGGGCCCTGTTGACGAGCAGTACTTC. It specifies CASSLWGPVDEQYF. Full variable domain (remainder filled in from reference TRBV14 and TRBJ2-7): EAGVTQFPSHSVIEKGQTVTLRCDPISGHDNLYWYRRVMGKEIKFLLHFVKESKQDESGMPNNRFLAERTGGTYSTLKVQPAELEDSGVYFCASSLWGPVDEQYFGPGTRLTVT.

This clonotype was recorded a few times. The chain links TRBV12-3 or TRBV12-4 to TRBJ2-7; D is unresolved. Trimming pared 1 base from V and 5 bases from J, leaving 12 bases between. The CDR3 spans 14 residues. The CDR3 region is CASSLVGFGDEQYF. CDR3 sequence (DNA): TGTGCCAGCAGTTTAGTGGGGTTTGGAGACGAGCAGTACTTC.